Following are 23 T cell receptor beta chains from one sample sequenced in a study of identical twins. One entry per CDR3 protein results from TCRdb running MiXCR on the 5' RACE reads. The table lists 430,000 or so distinct CDR3 sequences, approximately 24% of them singletons. This sample also belongs to another study, concerning T cells expressing NK-cell markers.

The specimen sequenced was CD4+ T cells sorted from blood. Receptor source: a woman aged 18-30 years in good health.

The table lists this clonotype with many counts. The chain is built from TRBV15 and TRBJ2-1, with 7 positions matching TRBD2. In germline, CDR1 is LNHNV, CDR2 YYDKDF (reference sequence). The CDR3 extends over 12 amino acids. Written as DNA, the CDR3 is TGTGCTTGCGGGAGTACGTACAATGAGCAGTTCTTC. Encoded protein: CACGSTYNEQFF.

This clonotype was counted a few times. This chain links TRBV15 with TRBJ1-2; D gene ambiguous. Per germline, CDR1 LNHNV and CDR2 YYDKDF (reference sequence). Trimming stripped 5 bases from V and 0 bases from J, with 7 bases between. The CDR3 runs to 13 residues. CDR3 sequence: CATSAGTNYGYTF. DNA for the CDR3: TGTGCCACCAGCGCCGGGACTAACTATGGCTACACCTTC.

This rearrangement joins TRBV7-3 to TRBJ2-1; no firm D call. The CDR3 length is 15 residues. CDR1 is SGHTA and CDR2 is FQGTGA in the germline V gene. The V gene lost 4 bases and the J gene lost 6 bases, with 16 bases spanning the gap. The DNA of the CDR3 is TGTGCCAGCAGCTCAGGCCAGGACGGAATCAATGAGCAGTTCTTC. Its translation is CASSSGQDGINEQFF.

The V gene is TRBV6-2 or TRBV6-3, the J gene TRBJ1-2, with a possible D match to TRBD1 (5 bases). V dropped 4 bases and J dropped 5 bases, with 8 bases sitting between them. Germline V gene lookup returns CDR1 MNHEY and CDR2 SVGEGT. There are 12 residues in the CDR3. In DNA, the CDR3 is TGTGCCAGCAGTTGGGGGACGTATGGCTACACCTTC. Translated: CASSWGTYGYTF.

This clonotype has more than one count but fewer than ten. The chain combines TRBV20-1 with TRBJ2-1; TRBD2 matches at 10 bases. V was clipped by 4 bases and J by 2 bases; unmatched bases: 2. Germline CDR1 is DFQATT and CDR2 is SNEGSKA (reference sequence). The CDR3 spans 14 residues. For the CDR3, the DNA is TGCAGTGCTACTAGCGGGGGTGCCTACAATGAGCAGTTCTTC. Its translation: CSATSGGAYNEQFF.

This clonotype has only a few counts. The rearrangement links TRBV5-1 to TRBJ1-2; no clear D. Germline CDR1 reads SGHRS; CDR2 reads YFSETQ. Trimming took off 5 bases at V and 1 base at J, with 12 bases between the two ends. CDR3 length: 14 residues. CDR3 amino acids: CASRQLSRNYGYTF. The CDR3 coding sequence is TGCGCCAGCAGGCAACTCTCACGTAACTATGGCTACACCTTC. Drawing the rest from reference TRBV5-1 and TRBJ1-2, the complete variable domain is KAGVTQTPRYLIKTRGQQVTLSCSPISGHRSVSWYQQTPGQGLQFLFEYFSETQRNKGNFPGRFSGRQFSNSRSEMNVSTLELGDSALYLCASRQLSRNYGYTFGSGTRLTVV.

A few counts support this clonotype. The rearrangement uses TRBV6-1 and TRBJ2-1; 8 nucleotides align to TRBD2. With V trimmed by 6 bases and J by 0 bases, 1 base remained unmatched. The CDR3 length is 14 residues. Per germline, CDR1 MNHNS and CDR2 SASEGT. The CDR3 sequence: CASRTSVSYNEQFF. In DNA form, the CDR3 reads TGTGCCAGCAGGACTAGCGTCTCCTACAATGAGCAGTTCTTC.

The chain uses TRBV7-2 and TRBJ1-5; D gene ambiguous. Germline V gene data show CDR1 as SGHTA and CDR2 as FQGNSA. The CDR3 runs 12 residues. V was shortened by 3 bases and J by 5 bases, with 5 bases between the two germline ends. The CDR3 loop is CASSLQHQPQHF. As DNA, the CDR3 is TGTGCCAGCAGCTTGCAACATCAGCCCCAGCATTTT.

This clonotype was found a few times. This chain links TRBV7-3 with TRBJ2-1; D is possibly TRBD1 or TRBD2 (5 bases each). Per germline, CDR1 SGHTA and CDR2 FQGTGA. Trimming removed 5 bases from V and 0 bases from J, with 11 bases in between. This CDR3 region has 15 residues. CDR3 protein: CASSEGSTSYNEQFF. The CDR3 DNA follows: TGTGCCAGCAGCGAGGGGTCGACCTCCTACAATGAGCAGTTCTTC.

V and J are TRBV19 and TRBJ2-2, with TRBD2 identical over 10 bases. The CDR3 runs 15 residues. Per the germline V gene, CDR1 is LNHDA and CDR2 is SQIVND (reference sequence). The V gene end was trimmed by 7 bases and the J gene end by 4 bases; junction bases not matched to a gene: 6. The chain's CDR3 is CASISGRSITGELFF. For the CDR3, the DNA is TGTGCCAGTATTAGCGGGAGGTCGATCACCGGGGAGCTGTTTTTT.

The chain is built from TRBV5-1 and TRBJ2-1; possible D gene TRBD1, 6 bases. The CDR3 contains 16 residues. With 2 bases removed from V and 2 bases from J, the gap between germline ends came to 14 bases. Germline V gene data show CDR1 as SGHRS and CDR2 as YFSETQ. The DNA of the CDR3 is TGCGCCAGCAGCTTCCCTCTGCAGGGGACCTACAATGAGCAGTTCTTC. This codes for CASSFPLQGTYNEQFF.

This sequence joins TRBV10-1 and TRBJ2-1; the D gene is possibly TRBD2 (5 bases). CDR1 and CDR2 from the germline V gene are WNHNN and SYGVQD (reference sequence). The CDR3 extends over 14 amino acids. Trimming cost V 2 bases and J 4 bases, with 9 bases left between them. Here the CDR3 reads CASSEASRYNEQFF. CDR3 sequence (DNA): TGCGCCAGCAGTGAGGCTAGCAGATACAATGAGCAGTTCTTC.

This chain connects TRBV20-1 to TRBJ2-3; possibly TRBD1 for D (6 bases). CDR1 DFQATT and CDR2 SNEGSKA come from the germline V gene (reference sequence). The V end was cut by 3 bases, the J end by 2 bases, with 18 bases between. The CDR3 loop spans 16 amino acids. Here the CDR3 DNA reads TGCAGTGCTAGTGAAACCCGGGACATATACACAGATACGCAGTATTTT. This codes for CSASETRDIYTDTQYF.

This clonotype was recorded at least ten times. V and J are TRBV12-3 or TRBV12-4 and TRBJ1-1; D is perhaps TRBD1 (6 bases). This CDR3 is 13 amino acids long. V was cut by 3 bases and J by 4 bases, with 9 bases left in between. The CDR3 is CASSLGAGTEAFF. CDR3 DNA: TGTGCCAGCAGTTTGGGGGCCGGCACTGAAGCTTTCTTT.

This clonotype was counted a few times. The chain joins TRBV12-3 or TRBV12-4 to TRBJ2-1, with 10 bases fitting TRBD1. The CDR3 consists of 15 residues. After removal of 1 base from V and 6 bases from J, the junction contained 3 bases not matched to a gene. The CDR3 DNA follows: TGTGCCAGCAGTTTAGGACAGGGGGCAAGCAATGAGCAGTTCTTC. This translates into CASSLGQGASNEQFF.

This clonotype was seen repeatedly, ten times or more. V gene TRBV12-3 or TRBV12-4 combines with J gene TRBJ2-7; tentative D call: TRBD1 (6 bases). This CDR3 spans 16 amino acids. With 3 bases removed from V and 2 bases from J, the gap between germline ends came to 17 bases. The CDR3 region is CASSFGAGAPTYEQYF. In DNA, the CDR3 is TGTGCCAGCAGTTTTGGGGCAGGGGCCCCTACCTACGAGCAGTACTTC.

The V and J genes are TRBV5-1 and TRBJ1-1; no firm D call. The germline gives CDR1 SGHRS, CDR2 YFSETQ. Trimming cost V 0 bases and J 4 bases, with 13 bases left between them. This CDR3 contains 15 residues. In DNA, the CDR3 is TGCGCCAGCAGCTTGGTGGCGGGGAGGATCACTGAAGCTTTCTTT. Translated: CASSLVAGRITEAFF. The whole variable domain, remainder taken from reference TRBV5-1 and TRBJ1-1, is KAGVTQTPRYLIKTRGQQVTLSCSPISGHRSVSWYQQTPGQGLQFLFEYFSETQRNKGNFPGRFSGRQFSNSRSEMNVSTLELGDSALYLCASSLVAGRITEAFFGQGTRLTVV.

This clonotype has just a few counts. V is TRBV5-1 and J is TRBJ2-3; TRBD2 aligns across 15 bases. The CDR3 is 15 residues long. The germline CDR1 and CDR2 sequences are SGHRS and YFSETQ. The ends lost 7 bases at V and 10 bases at J; junction bases unmatched: 10. The CDR3 is CASCPRTSGGDAQYF. The CDR3 nucleotides are TGCGCCAGCTGCCCCCGGACTAGCGGGGGGGATGCGCAGTATTTT.

Many counts were recorded for this clonotype. The chain uses TRBV3-1 and TRBJ1-1; D uncertain. The CDR3 loop spans 14 amino acids. Germline values: CDR1 LGHDT, CDR2 YNNKEL (reference sequence). The V gene lost 2 bases and the J gene lost 4 bases, with 11 bases spanning the gap. The CDR3 DNA reads TGTGCCAGCAGCCAAAGGGTCTGGGGCACTGAAGCTTTCTTT. It translates to CASSQRVWGTEAFF.

The chain has TRBV5-6 and TRBJ2-1; 9 bases align to TRBD1. Trimming at V came to 2 bases and at J to 6 bases, leaving 3 bases not matched to a gene. The CDR3 sequence is 14 residues long. CDR1 is SGHDT and CDR2 is YYEEEE in the germline V gene. Here the CDR3 DNA reads TGTGCCAGCAGCTTACAGGGGGCGGTCAATGAGCAGTTCTTC. Its protein product is CASSLQGAVNEQFF.

This clonotype appeared a few times. The V and J genes are TRBV20-1 and TRBJ2-1; 7 nucleotides match TRBD2. The CDR3 has 13 residues. Germline loops: CDR1 DFQATT, CDR2 SNEGSKA (reference sequence). The V gene end was trimmed by 6 bases and the J gene end by 0 bases; junction bases not matched to a gene: 2. The CDR3 sequence: CSAAGSSYNEQFF. CDR3 in DNA: TGCAGTGCAGCGGGAAGCTCCTACAATGAGCAGTTCTTC.

A few counts support this clonotype. The chain has TRBV19 and TRBJ2-1; 8 bases agree with TRBD2. Germline values: CDR1 LNHDA, CDR2 SQIVND (reference sequence). The CDR3 spans 16 residues. The V and J ends lost 7 bases and 6 bases, in that order; junction bases with no gene match: 14. Here the CDR3 reads CASTPGVAGLFNEQFF. The CDR3 DNA sequence: TGTGCCAGTACCCCTGGGGTAGCGGGGCTGTTCAATGAGCAGTTCTTC.

The rearrangement links TRBV12-3 or TRBV12-4 to TRBJ1-5, with no clear D. The length of the CDR3 is 13 residues. V was shortened by 2 bases and J by 7 bases, with 9 bases between the two germline ends. The CDR3, as DNA: TGTGCCAGCAGTTTAAGGGCGAAACAGCCCCAGCATTTT. Amino acid sequence: CASSLRAKQPQHF.